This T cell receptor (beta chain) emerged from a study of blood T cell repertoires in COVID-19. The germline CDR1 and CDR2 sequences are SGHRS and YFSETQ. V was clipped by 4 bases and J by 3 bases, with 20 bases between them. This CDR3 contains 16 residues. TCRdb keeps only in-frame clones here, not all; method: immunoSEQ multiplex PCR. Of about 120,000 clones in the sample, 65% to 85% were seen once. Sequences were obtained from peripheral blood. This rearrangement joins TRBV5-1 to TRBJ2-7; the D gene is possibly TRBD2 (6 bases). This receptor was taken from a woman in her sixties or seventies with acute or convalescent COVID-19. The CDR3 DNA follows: TGCGCCAGCAGCGTTGGTAGCGGAGGGGCCTTCTACGAGCAGTACTTC. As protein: CASSVGSGGAFYEQYF.